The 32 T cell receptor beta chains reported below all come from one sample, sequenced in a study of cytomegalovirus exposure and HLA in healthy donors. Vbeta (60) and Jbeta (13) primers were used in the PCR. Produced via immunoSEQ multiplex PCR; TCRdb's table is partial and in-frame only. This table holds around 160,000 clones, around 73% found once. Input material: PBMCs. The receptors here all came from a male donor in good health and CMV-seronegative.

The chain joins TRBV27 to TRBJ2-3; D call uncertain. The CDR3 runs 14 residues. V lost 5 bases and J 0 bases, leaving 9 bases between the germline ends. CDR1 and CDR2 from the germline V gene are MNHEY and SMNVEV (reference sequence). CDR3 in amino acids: CASSPRPSTDTQYF. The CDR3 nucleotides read TGTGCCAGCAGTCCGCGCCCCAGCACAGATACGCAGTATTTT.

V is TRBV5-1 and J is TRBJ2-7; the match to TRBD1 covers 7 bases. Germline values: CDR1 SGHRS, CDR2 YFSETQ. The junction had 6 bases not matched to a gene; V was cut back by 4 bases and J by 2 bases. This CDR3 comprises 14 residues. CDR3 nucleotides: TGCGCCAGCAGCCCTGTAGGGGGCACCTACGAGCAGTACTTC. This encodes CASSPVGGTYEQYF.

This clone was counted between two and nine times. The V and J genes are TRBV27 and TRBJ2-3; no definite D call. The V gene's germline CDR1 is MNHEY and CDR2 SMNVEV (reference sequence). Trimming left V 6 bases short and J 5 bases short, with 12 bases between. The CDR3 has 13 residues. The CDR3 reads CASSPRPRDTQYF. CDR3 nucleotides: TGTGCCAGCAGCCCCCGTCCCAGAGATACGCAGTATTTT.

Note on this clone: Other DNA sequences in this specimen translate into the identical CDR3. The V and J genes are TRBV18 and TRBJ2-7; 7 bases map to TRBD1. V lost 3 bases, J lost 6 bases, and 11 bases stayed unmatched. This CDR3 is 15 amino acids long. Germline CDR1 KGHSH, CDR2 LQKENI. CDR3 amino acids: CASSPRDRVSLEQYF. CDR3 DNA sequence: TGTGCCAGCTCACCTCGGGACAGAGTATCCCTCGAGCAGTACTTC.

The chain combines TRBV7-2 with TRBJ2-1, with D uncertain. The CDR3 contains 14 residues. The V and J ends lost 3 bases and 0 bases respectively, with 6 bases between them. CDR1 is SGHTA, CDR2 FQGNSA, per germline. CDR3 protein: CASSFSNSYNEQFF. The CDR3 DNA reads TGTGCCAGCAGCTTCTCTAACTCCTACAATGAGCAGTTCTTC. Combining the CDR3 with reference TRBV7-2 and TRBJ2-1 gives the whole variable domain GAGVSQSPSNKVTEKGKDVELRCDPISGHTALYWYRQSLGQGLEFLIYFQGNSAPDKSGLPSDRFSAERTGGSVSTLTIQRTQQEDSAVYLCASSFSNSYNEQFFGPGTRLTVL.

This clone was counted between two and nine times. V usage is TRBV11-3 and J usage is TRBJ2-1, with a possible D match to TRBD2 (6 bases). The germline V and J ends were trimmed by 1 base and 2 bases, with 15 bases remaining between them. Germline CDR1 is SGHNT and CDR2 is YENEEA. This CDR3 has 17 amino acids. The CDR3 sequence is CASSLARTSSTYNEQFF. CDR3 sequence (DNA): TGTGCCAGCAGCTTAGCCCGAACTAGCTCGACCTACAATGAGCAGTTCTTC.

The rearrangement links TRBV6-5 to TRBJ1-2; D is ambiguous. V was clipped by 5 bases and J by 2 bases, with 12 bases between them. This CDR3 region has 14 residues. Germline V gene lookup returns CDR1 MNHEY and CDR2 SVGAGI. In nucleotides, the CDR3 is TGTGCCAGCAGTCCGCCGTCGGAGAACTATGGCTACACCTTC. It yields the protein CASSPPSENYGYTF.

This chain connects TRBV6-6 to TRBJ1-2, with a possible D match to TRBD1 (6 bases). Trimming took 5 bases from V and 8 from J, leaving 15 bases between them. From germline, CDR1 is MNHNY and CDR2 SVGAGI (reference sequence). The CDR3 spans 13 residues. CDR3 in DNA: TGTGCCAGCAGTGAGACAGGCCGCTGGGGCTACACCTTC. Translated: CASSETGRWGYTF.

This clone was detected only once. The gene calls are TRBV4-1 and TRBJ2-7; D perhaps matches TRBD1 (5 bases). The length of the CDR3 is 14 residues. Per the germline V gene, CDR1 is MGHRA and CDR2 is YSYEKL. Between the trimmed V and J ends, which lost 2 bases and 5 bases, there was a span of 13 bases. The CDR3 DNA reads TGCGCCAGCAGCCAACCAGGGCCCAGAGACGAGCAGTACTTC. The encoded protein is CASSQPGPRDEQYF.

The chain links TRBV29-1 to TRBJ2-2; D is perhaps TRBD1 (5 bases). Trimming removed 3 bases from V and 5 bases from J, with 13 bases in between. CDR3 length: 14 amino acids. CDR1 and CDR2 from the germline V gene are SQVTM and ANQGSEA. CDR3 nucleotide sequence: TGCAGCGTTGAGGTCCCAGGGCTGACCGGGGAGCTGTTTTTT. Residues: CSVEVPGLTGELFF.

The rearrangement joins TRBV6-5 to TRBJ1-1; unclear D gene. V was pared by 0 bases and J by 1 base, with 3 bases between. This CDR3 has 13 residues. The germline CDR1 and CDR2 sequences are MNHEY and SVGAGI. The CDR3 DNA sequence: TGTGCCAGCAGTTACTCGGCGAACACTGAAGCTTTCTTT. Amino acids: CASSYSANTEAFF.

CDR3 sequence reads: CASSFPGGEQYF. Written as DNA, the CDR3 is TGCGCCAGCAGCTTTCCGGGGGGGGAGCAGTACTTC. The chain uses TRBV5-1 and TRBJ2-7; 8 bases are a match to TRBD2. V shed 2 bases and J 7 bases; nucleotides not matched to a gene: 2. This CDR3 comprises 12 residues. Per germline, CDR1 SGHRS and CDR2 YFSETQ.

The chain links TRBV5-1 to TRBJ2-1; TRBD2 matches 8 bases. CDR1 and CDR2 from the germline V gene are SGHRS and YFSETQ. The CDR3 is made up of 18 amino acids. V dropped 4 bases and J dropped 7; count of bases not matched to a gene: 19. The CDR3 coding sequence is TGCGCCAGCAGCCGTCTAGGTTTGAGAGCGGGGGTTGAGAATGAGCAGTTCTTC. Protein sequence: CASSRLGLRAGVENEQFF.

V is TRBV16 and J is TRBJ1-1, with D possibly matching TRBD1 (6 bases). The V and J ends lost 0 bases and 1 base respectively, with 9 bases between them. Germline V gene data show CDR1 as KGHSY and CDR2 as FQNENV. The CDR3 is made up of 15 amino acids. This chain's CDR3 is CASSQSVGGNTEAFF. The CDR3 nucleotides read TGTGCCAGCAGCCAATCAGTAGGGGGGAACACTGAAGCTTTCTTT.

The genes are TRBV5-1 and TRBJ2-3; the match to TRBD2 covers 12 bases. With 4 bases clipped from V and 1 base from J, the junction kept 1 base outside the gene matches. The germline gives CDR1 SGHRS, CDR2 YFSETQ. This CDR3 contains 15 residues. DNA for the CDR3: TGCGCCAGCAGCCGACTAGCGGGGGGCACAGATACGCAGTATTTT. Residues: CASSRLAGGTDTQYF.

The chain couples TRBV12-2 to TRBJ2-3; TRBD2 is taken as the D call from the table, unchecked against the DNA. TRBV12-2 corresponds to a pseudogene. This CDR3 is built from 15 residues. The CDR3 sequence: CASRLSGSSTDTQYF. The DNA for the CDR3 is TGTGCAAGTCGCTTGAGCGGGAGCAGCACAGATACGCAGTATTTT.

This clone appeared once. In DNA, the CDR3 is TGTGCCATCAGTGTGAACATTCTCTCTGGAAACACCATATATTTT. Translated: CAISVNILSGNTIYF. The chain employs TRBV10-3 and TRBJ1-3; no definite D call. Trimming stripped 4 bases from V and 0 bases from J, with 10 bases between. Germline loops: CDR1 ENHRY, CDR2 SYGVKD. The CDR3 sequence is 15 residues long.

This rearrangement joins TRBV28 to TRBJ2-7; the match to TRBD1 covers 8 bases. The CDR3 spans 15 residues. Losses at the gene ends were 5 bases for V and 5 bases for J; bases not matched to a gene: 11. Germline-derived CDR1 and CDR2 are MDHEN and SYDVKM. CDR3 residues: CASSPPDRGGNEQYF. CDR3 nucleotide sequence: TGTGCCAGCAGTCCCCCTGACAGGGGTGGGAACGAGCAGTACTTC.

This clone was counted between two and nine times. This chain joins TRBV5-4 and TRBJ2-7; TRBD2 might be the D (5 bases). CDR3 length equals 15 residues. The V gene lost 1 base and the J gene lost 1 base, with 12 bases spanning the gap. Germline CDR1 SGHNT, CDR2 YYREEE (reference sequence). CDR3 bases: TGTGCCAGCAGCTTGAGTAGGACGGGATCCTACGAGCAGTACTTC. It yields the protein CASSLSRTGSYEQYF.

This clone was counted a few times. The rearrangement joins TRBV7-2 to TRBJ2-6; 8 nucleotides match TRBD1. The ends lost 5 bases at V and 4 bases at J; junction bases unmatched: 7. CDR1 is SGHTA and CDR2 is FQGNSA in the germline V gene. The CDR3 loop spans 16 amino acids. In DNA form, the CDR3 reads TGTGCCAGCAGCACACGGACAGGGAGGGGGGCCAACGTCCTGACTTTC. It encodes CASSTRTGRGANVLTF. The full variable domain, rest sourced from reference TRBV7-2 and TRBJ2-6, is GAGVSQSPSNKVTEKGKDVELRCDPISGHTALYWYRQSLGQGLEFLIYFQGNSAPDKSGLPSDRFSAERTGGSVSTLTIQRTQQEDSAVYLCASSTRTGRGANVLTFGAGSRLTVL.

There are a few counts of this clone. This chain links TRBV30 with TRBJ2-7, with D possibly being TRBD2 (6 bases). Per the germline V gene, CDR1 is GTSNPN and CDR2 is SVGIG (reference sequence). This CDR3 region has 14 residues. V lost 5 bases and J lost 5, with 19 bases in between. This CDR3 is CAWDRSGVHHEQYF. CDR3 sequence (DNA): TGTGCCTGGGACCGCTCGGGAGTTCACCACGAGCAGTACTTC.

The CDR3 DNA reads as TGTGCCAGTAGTACGGTAACAGGGGCGGAGGAAAAACTGTTTTTT. Its translation: CASSTVTGAEEKLFF. V is TRBV19 and J is TRBJ1-4; 7 positions match TRBD1. In germline, CDR1 is LNHDA, CDR2 SQIVND (reference sequence). The CDR3 has 15 residues. V dropped 4 bases and J dropped 8; count of bases not matched to a gene: 10.

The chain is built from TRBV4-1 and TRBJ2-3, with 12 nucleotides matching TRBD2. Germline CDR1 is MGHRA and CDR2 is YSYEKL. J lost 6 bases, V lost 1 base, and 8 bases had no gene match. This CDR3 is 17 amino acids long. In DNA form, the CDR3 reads TGCGCCAGCAGCCAAGGCGGGCTAGCGGGAGGGCGGGATACGCAGTATTTT. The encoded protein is CASSQGGLAGGRDTQYF.

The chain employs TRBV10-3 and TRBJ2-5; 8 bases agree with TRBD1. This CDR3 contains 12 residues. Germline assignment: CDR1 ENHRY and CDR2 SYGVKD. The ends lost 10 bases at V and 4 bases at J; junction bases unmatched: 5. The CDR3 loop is CATQGAGETQYF. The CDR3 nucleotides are TGTGCCACCCAGGGGGCGGGAGAGACCCAGTACTTC.

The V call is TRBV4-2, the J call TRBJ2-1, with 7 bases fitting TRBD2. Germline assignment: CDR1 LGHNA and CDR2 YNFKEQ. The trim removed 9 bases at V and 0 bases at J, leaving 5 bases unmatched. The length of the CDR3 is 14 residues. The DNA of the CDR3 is TGTGCCAGTACGGGGGGTAGCTCCTACAATGAGCAGTTCTTC. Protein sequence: CASTGGSSYNEQFF.

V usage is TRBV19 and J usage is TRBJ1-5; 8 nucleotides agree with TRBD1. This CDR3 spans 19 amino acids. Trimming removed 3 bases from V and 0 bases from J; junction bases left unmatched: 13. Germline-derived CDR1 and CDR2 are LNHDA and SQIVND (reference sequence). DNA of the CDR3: TGTGCCAGTAGTATGAGGGGACAGGCCTTGGGAAATAGCAATCAGCCCCAGCATTTT. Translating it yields CASSMRGQALGNSNQPQHF.

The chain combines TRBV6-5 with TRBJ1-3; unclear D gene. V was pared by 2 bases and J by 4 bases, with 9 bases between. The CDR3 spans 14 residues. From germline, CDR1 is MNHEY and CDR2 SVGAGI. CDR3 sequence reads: CASSYTGSGNTIYF. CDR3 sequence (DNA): TGTGCCAGCAGTTACACGGGTTCAGGAAACACCATATATTTT.

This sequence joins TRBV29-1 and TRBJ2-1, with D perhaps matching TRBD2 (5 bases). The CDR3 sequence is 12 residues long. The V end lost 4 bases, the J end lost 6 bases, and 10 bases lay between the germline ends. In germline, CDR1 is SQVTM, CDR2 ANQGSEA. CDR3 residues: CSVAEARNEQFF. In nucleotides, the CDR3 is TGCAGCGTTGCGGAGGCCCGCAATGAGCAGTTCTTC.

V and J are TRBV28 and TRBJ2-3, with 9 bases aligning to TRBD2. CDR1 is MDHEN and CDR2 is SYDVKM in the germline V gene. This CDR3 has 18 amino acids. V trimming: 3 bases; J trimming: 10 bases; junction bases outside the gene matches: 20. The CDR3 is CASSFGGSGSFGSGSQYF. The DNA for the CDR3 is TGTGCCAGCAGTTTCGGGGGTAGCGGGAGTTTTGGGAGTGGGTCGCAGTATTTT.

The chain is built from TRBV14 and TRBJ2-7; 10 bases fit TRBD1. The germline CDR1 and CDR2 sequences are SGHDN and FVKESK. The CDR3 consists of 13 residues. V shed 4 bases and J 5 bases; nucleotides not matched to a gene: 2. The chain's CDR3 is CASSRQGADEQYF. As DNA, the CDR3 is TGTGCCAGCAGCCGACAGGGGGCTGACGAGCAGTACTTC.

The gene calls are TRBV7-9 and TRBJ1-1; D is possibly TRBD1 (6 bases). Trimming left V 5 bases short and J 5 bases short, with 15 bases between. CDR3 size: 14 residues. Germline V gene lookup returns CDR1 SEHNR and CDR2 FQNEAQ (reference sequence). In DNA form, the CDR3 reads TGTGCCAGCAGCCCACAGGGAACGGGGACTGAAGCTTTCTTT. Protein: CASSPQGTGTEAFF.

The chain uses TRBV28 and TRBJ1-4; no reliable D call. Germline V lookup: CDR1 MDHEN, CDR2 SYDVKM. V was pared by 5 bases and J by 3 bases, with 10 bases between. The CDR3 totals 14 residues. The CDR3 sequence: CASSPISPNEKLFF. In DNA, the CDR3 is TGTGCCAGCAGTCCAATTAGCCCTAATGAAAAACTGTTTTTT. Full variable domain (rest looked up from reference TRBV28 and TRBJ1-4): DVKVTQSSRYLVKRTGEKVFLECVQDMDHENMFWYRQDPGLGLRLIYFSYDVKMKEKGDIPEGYSVSREKKERFSLILESASTNQTSMYLCASSPISPNEKLFFGSGTQLSVL.